One and the same sample provided the 5 T cell receptor beta chains below, sequenced in a study of regulatory T cells in long-lasting Graves disease. Construction of the TCR beta libraries employed iRepertoire HTBI primers in conjunction with Arm-PCR of CDR3 regions. TCRdb redid the calling of the multiplex PCR reads with MiXCR, one entry per CDR3 protein. The sample shows about 400,000 distinct CDR3 sequences, about 20% of them seen only once. Noted time point: persistent/refractory GD, antithyroid drugs over 5 years with positive TRAb. Scientists built the TCR library using RNA that was extracted from PBMCs. This specimen was peripheral blood mononuclear cells (PBMCs), taken when the disease was refractory, from a patient treated with antithyroid drugs. The receptors derive from a female donor with Graves disease.

Ten or more counts support this clonotype. This sequence joins TRBV29-1 and TRBJ2-5; tentatively, D is TRBD2 (6 bases). The CDR3 sequence is 14 residues long. Germline V gene lookup returns CDR1 SQVTM and CDR2 ANQGSEA. Trimming took off 3 bases at V and 5 bases at J, with 16 bases between the two ends. The CDR3 protein is CSVDGRSGQETQYF. The CDR3 DNA reads TGCAGCGTTGATGGGAGGTCAGGCCAGGAGACCCAGTACTTC.

At least ten counts were recorded for this clonotype. The chain uses TRBV28 and TRBJ2-7, with D uncertain. The length of the CDR3 is 14 residues. The germline V gene has CDR1 MDHEN and CDR2 SYDVKM. With 6 bases removed from V and 4 bases from J, the gap between germline ends came to 16 bases. The CDR3: CASSLDRKLYEQYF. The CDR3 DNA sequence: TGTGCCAGCAGCTTAGACCGCAAGTTGTACGAGCAGTACTTC.

A few counts support this clonotype. V gene TRBV13 combines with J gene TRBJ2-7, with 8 bases that match TRBD1. The CDR3 is made up of 16 amino acids. Germline V gene lookup returns CDR1 PRHDT and CDR2 FYEKMQ (reference sequence). V lost 0 bases to trimming and J lost 1 base; unmatched junction nucleotides: 5. As DNA, the CDR3 is TGTGCCAGCAGCTTAGGCGGGACAGGCTTATCCTACGAGCAGTACTTC. Translated: CASSLGGTGLSYEQYF.

This clonotype was counted at least ten times. The V call is TRBV2, the J call TRBJ2-7; D is perhaps TRBD2 (5 bases). The CDR3 covers 14 residues. V was shortened by 6 bases and J by 1 base, with 13 bases between the two germline ends. Germline CDR1 and CDR2: SNHLY and FYNNEI. CDR3 coding DNA: TGTGCCAGCAGGGAGACTACACATTCCTACGAGCAGTACTTC. It codes for CASRETTHSYEQYF. The variable domain in full, completed from reference TRBV2 and TRBJ2-7, reads EPEVTQTPSHQVTQMGQEVILRCVPISNHLYFYWYRQILGQKVEFLVSFYNNEISEKSEIFDDQFSVERPDGSNFTLKIRSTKLEDSAMYFCASRETTHSYEQYFGPGTRLTVT.

This rearrangement joins TRBV29-1 to TRBJ2-7, with D unclear. The CDR3 totals 12 residues. The germline V and J ends were trimmed by 1 base and 2 bases, with 6 bases remaining between them. Germline V gene lookup returns CDR1 SQVTM and CDR2 ANQGSEA. The CDR3 loop is CSVEGEPYEQYF. The CDR3 DNA sequence: TGCAGCGTTGAAGGGGAACCCTACGAGCAGTACTTC.